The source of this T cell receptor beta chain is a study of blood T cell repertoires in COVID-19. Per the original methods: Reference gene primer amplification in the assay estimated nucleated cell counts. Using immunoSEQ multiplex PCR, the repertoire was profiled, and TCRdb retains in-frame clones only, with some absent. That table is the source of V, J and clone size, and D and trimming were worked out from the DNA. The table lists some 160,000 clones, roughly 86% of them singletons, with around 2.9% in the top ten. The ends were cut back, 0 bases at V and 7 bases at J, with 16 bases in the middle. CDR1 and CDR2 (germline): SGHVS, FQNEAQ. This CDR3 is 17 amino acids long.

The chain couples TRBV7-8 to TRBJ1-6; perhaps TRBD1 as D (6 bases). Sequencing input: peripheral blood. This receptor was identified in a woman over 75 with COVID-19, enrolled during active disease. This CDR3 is CASSLATVGGGNSPLHF. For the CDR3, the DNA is TGTGCCAGCAGCTTAGCAACGGTTGGGGGCGGGAATTCACCCCTCCACTTT.